This passage covers 15 T cell receptor beta chains from one sample sequenced in a study of blood T cell repertoires in COVID-19. Repertoires were generated with immunoSEQ multiplex PCR, while TCRdb's copy carries only in-frame clones and drops some. The table records tens of thousands of clones, around 89% of them present only once. The sample consisted of peripheral blood. Receptors originate from a man between 60 and 75 years old with acute or convalescent COVID-19.

The sample holds a few counts of this clone. The gene calls are TRBV5-1 and TRBJ2-7; 10 bases are shared with TRBD2. V shed 0 bases, J shed 4 bases, and the junction held 1 base outside the gene matches. Germline V gene lookup returns CDR1 SGHRS and CDR2 YFSETQ. This CDR3 has 14 amino acids. The CDR3 DNA follows: TGCGCCAGCAGCTTGGGGACTAGCGGTTACGAGCAGTACTTC. This encodes CASSLGTSGYEQYF.

The CDR3 region has the DNA TGTGCCAGCTCTGGGACAGGGAAAAGCAATCAGCCCCAGCATTTT. Encoded protein: CASSGTGKSNQPQHF. The chain combines TRBV18 with TRBJ1-5; 9 nucleotides match TRBD1. The CDR3 extends over 15 amino acids. V shed 6 bases and J 1 base; nucleotides not matched to a gene: 4. Germline CDR1 KGHSH, CDR2 LQKENI.

The genes are TRBV19 and TRBJ1-1; possible D gene TRBD1, 6 bases. Trimming removed 5 bases from V and 2 bases from J, with 15 bases in between. The germline CDR1 and CDR2 sequences are LNHDA and SQIVND (reference sequence). CDR3 length equals 15 residues. CDR3 sequence: CASSPGNRENTEAFF. CDR3 coding DNA: TGTGCCAGTAGTCCCGGCAACAGGGAAAACACTGAAGCTTTCTTT.

V gene TRBV29-1 combines with J gene TRBJ1-1, with D unclear. This CDR3 is 11 amino acids long. Germline lookup yields CDR1 SQVTM and CDR2 ANQGSEA. V gave up 6 bases and J gave up 3 bases, with 8 bases separating them. The CDR3 region is CSVEGYTEAFF. In nucleotides, the CDR3 is TGCAGCGTAGAGGGATACACTGAAGCTTTCTTT. Looking up the rest from reference TRBV29-1 and TRBJ1-1 gives the full variable domain: SAVISQKPSRDICQRGTSLTIQCQVDSQVTMMFWYRQQPGQSLTLIATANQGSEATYESGFVIDKFPISRPNLTFSTLTVSNMSPEDSSIYLCSVEGYTEAFFGQGTRLTVV.

The rearrangement links TRBV2 to TRBJ1-4, with D perhaps matching TRBD1 (6 bases). CDR3 length: 14 residues. Looked up from germline, CDR1 is SNHLY and CDR2 is FYNNEI. The V end was cut by 7 bases, the J end by 8 bases, with 17 bases between. The CDR3: CASTRDLGGEKLFF. In DNA form, the CDR3 reads TGTGCCAGCACCCGGGACCTTGGGGGCGAAAAACTGTTTTTT.

The CDR3 DNA reads as TGTGCCAGCAGCAACAGGGGGAGAGTCGCTGAAGCTTTCTTT. This translates into CASSNRGRVAEAFF. V is TRBV3-1 (or the pseudogene TRBV3-2) and J is TRBJ1-1; 8 bases are a match to TRBD1. The CDR3 consists of 14 residues. J gave up 6 bases and V 5 bases, and 8 bases lay outside the gene matches. CDR1 LGHDT and CDR2 YNNKEL come from the germline V gene (reference sequence).

This rearrangement joins TRBV5-1 to TRBJ2-7; 10 bases align to TRBD2. The CDR3 runs to 17 residues. CDR1 is SGHRS, CDR2 YFSETQ, per germline. The trim removed 1 base at V and 1 base at J, leaving 8 bases unmatched. The CDR3 spells CASSLISGGAASYEQYF. The CDR3 nucleotides read TGCGCCAGCAGCTTGATCAGCGGGGGGGCGGCGTCCTACGAGCAGTACTTC.

V and J are TRBV7-9 and TRBJ2-2; D ambiguous. Per germline, CDR1 SEHNR and CDR2 FQNEAQ (reference sequence). V shed 0 bases and J shed 4 bases, with 9 bases lying between them. The CDR3 extends over 15 amino acids. CDR3 region: CASSLARRFTGELFF. The DNA of the CDR3 is TGTGCCAGCAGCTTAGCGCGGAGATTCACCGGGGAGCTGTTTTTT.

The chain employs TRBV6-6 and TRBJ1-6; D possibly corresponds to TRBD1 (6 bases). CDR3 size: 16 residues. The V end lost 4 bases, the J end lost 4 bases, and 14 bases lay between the germline ends. Germline V lookup: CDR1 MNHNY, CDR2 SVGAGI (reference sequence). CDR3: CASSLGRGGYNSPLHF. Here the CDR3 DNA reads TGTGCCAGCAGTTTGGGGAGGGGGGGTTATAATTCACCCCTCCACTTT.

The chain links TRBV27 to TRBJ1-6; D is unresolved. There are 17 residues in the CDR3. Per germline, CDR1 MNHEY and CDR2 SMNVEV (reference sequence). Trimming pared 6 bases from V and 0 bases from J, leaving 15 bases between. CDR3 nucleotide sequence: TGTGCCAGCAGATCTAGACTACCTAGCTCCTATAATTCACCCCTCCACTTT. The encoded protein is CASRSRLPSSYNSPLHF.

The V and J genes are TRBV2 and TRBJ1-2; 8 bases agree with TRBD1. CDR1 and CDR2 from the germline V gene are SNHLY and FYNNEI. The CDR3 is 13 amino acids. After removal of 4 bases from V and 8 bases from J, the junction contained 6 bases not matched to a gene. The CDR3 coding sequence is TGTGCCAGCAGTGGACAGGGGCTTTCAGGCTACACCTTC. The encoded protein is CASSGQGLSGYTF. Variable domain in full (rest from reference TRBV2 and TRBJ1-2): EPEVTQTPSHQVTQMGQEVILRCVPISNHLYFYWYRQILGQKVEFLVSFYNNEISEKSEIFDDQFSVERPDGSNFTLKIRSTKLEDSAMYFCASSGQGLSGYTFGSGTRLTVV.

The chain carries TRBV4-1 and TRBJ2-7; D remains ambiguous. CDR1 is MGHRA, CDR2 YSYEKL, per germline. This CDR3 region has 12 residues. V was cut by 0 bases and J by 6 bases, with 6 bases left in between. CDR3 nucleotide sequence: TGCGCCAGCAGCCAAGATCTGCGCGAGCAGTACTTC. This codes for CASSQDLREQYF.

This chain connects TRBV18 to TRBJ2-2, with D perhaps TRBD1 (6 bases). This CDR3 comprises 15 residues. Trimming removed 3 bases at V and 2 bases at J, with 10 bases between. Germline V gene data show CDR1 as KGHSH and CDR2 as LQKENI. In DNA form, the CDR3 reads TGTGCCAGCTCACCGACAGGAGCCAACACCGGGGAGCTGTTTTTT. It specifies CASSPTGANTGELFF. Supplemented by reference TRBV18 and TRBJ2-2, the full variable domain reads NAGVMQNPRHLVRRRGQEARLRCSPMKGHSHVYWYRQLPEEGLKFMVYLQKENIIDESGMPKERFSAEFPKEGPSILRIQQVVRGDSAAYFCASSPTGANTGELFFGEGSRLTVL.

This clone was detected a few times. The chain is built from TRBV7-2 and TRBJ2-3; TRBD1 matches 9 bases. Germline V gene sequence: CDR1 SGHTA, CDR2 FQGNSA. The CDR3 extends over 17 amino acids. The V segment lost 1 base and the J segment 4 bases; nucleotides outside the gene matches: 9. The CDR3 sequence is CASSLGYRGRFADTQYF. The CDR3 region has the DNA TGTGCCAGCAGCTTAGGTTACAGGGGGCGATTTGCAGATACGCAGTATTTT.

The rearrangement links TRBV5-1 to TRBJ2-7, with 7 bases identical to TRBD1. Trimming at V came to 8 bases and at J to 6 bases, leaving 20 bases not matched to a gene. Germline-derived CDR1 and CDR2 are SGHRS and YFSETQ. The CDR3 consists of 16 residues. The CDR3 protein is CARDGTTWDRRGEQYF. CDR3 coding DNA: TGCGCCAGGGACGGTACGACCTGGGACAGACGGGGCGAGCAGTACTTC.